This T cell receptor (beta chain) was identified during a study of shared clonotypes between healthy human individuals. Study-wide results and limits: Inspection by rarefaction showed sorted-subset sequencing to be incomplete despite large depth. Limited genetic and exposure-history diversity came from having few donors. Expectations were that clonotype sharing among donors would be affected by sequencing depth.

In germline, CDR1 is SEHNR, CDR2 FQNEAQ (reference sequence). This CDR3 region has 11 residues. The data were produced by immunoSEQ multiplex PCR, yet TCRdb's version contains in-frame clones alone and is incomplete. The top ten hold 0.13% to 0.15% of the sample, which has about 2.4 million clones, around 94% seen once. Only a few counts were recorded for this clone. Its cognate antigen is unknown. At one end, the junction sequence differs from germline, possibly due to a read error. This rearrangement joins TRBV7-9 to TRBJ1-1, with 9 bases lining up with TRBD1. The source of this sequence is a man aged 18 to 29 in good health. Material: naive CD4+ T cells sorted from blood. As for subset: CD45RA+ positively selected. As DNA, the CDR3 is TGTGCCAGCAGCTCCGGGACAGGGCGACTCTTT. Amino acid sequence: CASSSGTGRLF.